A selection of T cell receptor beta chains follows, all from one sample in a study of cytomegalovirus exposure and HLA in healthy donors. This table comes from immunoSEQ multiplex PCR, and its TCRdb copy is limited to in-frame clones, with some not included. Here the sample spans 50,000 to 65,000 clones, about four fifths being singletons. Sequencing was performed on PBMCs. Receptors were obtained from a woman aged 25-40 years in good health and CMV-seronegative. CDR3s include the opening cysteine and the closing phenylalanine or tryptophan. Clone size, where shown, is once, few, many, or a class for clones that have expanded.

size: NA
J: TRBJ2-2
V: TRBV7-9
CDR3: CSSSLGRAGITGELFF

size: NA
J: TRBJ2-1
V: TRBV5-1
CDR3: CASSTSGGFNEQFF

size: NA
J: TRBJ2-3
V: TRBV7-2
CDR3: CASSLSADTQYF

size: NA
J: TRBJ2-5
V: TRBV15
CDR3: CATSRGLAGFQETQYF

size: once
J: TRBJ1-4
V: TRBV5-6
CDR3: CASRESGTGDEKLFF

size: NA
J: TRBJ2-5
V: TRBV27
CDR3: CASSPLGGRPVDQYF

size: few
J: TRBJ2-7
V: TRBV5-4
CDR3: CASSVGQGPLEQYF

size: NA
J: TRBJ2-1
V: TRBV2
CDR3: CASREDRAPPYNEQFF

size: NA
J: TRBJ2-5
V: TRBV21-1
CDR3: CASARLHQETQYF

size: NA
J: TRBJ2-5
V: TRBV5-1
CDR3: CASSLKVDRLGSMYF

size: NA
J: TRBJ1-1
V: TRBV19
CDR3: CASSIERHREWNTEAFF

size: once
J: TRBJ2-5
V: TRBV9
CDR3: CASSPGRTGGEETQYF

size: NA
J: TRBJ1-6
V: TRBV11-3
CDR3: CASSLDGQNNSPLHF

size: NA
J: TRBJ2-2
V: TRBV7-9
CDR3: CASSLVGTGTSNTGELFF

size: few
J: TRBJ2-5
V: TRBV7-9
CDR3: CASSSTWTGGSETQYF

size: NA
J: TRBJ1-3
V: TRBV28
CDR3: CASRTTTGGRTGNTIYF

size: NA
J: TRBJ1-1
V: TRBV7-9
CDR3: CASWTRTLNTEAFF

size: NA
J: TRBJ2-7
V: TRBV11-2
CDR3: CASSLGVGDYYEQYF

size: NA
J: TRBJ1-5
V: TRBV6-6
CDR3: CASSYLDTYSNQPQHF

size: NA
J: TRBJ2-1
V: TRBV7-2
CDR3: CASSLASGNYNEQFF

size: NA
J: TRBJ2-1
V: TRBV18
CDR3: CASSPRGSLAGLNEQFF

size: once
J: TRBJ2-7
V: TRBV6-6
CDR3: CASSYATSGSYEQYF

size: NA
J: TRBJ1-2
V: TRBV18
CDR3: CASSPTQGANYGYTF

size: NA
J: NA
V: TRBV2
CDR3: CASRADSPTYEQYF

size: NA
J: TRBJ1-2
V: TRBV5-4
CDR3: CASSLDTTGYGYTF

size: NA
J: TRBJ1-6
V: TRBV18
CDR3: CASSPGTGDLALHF

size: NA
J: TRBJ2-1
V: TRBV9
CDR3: CASSAPAGGNEQFF

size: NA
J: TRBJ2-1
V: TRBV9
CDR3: CASSGPGVYNEQFF

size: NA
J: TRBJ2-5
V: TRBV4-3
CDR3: CASSQERFRRETQYF

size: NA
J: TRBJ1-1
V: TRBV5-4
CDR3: CASSSQDRGLTEAFF

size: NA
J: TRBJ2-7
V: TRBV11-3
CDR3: CASSPESGQDYEQYF